This T cell receptor (beta chain) was found in a study of cytomegalovirus exposure and HLA in healthy donors (dated by TCRdb to between 2016 and 2019). Looking at the study overall: In an earlier analysis of under 600 of the donors, 276 Gb of sequence data and 90 million to 120 million unique TCR beta sequences from roughly 190 million T cells were reported. Approximately 300 gigabases of sequencing data and approximately 91 million unique TCR sequences made up an early release that covered several hundred HLA-typed donors. Of the 350 to 450 genotyped donors, approximately 83% fell in the genetic ancestry cluster associated with self-reported Caucasian donors. The study aimed to test whether signatures of past pathogen exposure could be identified by cataloging public T cell receptors. The T cell repertoires of 666 subjects were profiled by immunosequencing and related to cytomegalovirus serostatus. In addition to the first cohort of 650 to 750 subjects, a separate validation cohort of 120 different subjects was used. To predict cytomegalovirus infection status, the study brought together high-throughput TCR immunosequencing, statistical association of individual TCRs with disease status, and machine learning. A later analysis re-analyzed previously published TCR beta repertoires from 650 to 800 donors and added high-resolution HLA genotyping to study TCR occurrence patterns. In the later analysis, no new phenotypic data were used to find candidate immune exposures; instead, reliance was placed on TCR beta sequences and their occurrence across donors. In an earlier analysis of 550 to 700 of the donors, high-throughput TCR beta sequencing was used to judge whether each TCR beta V gene segment behaved as functional or pseudogenic. Alongside the repertoire data, information on donor age, sex, ethnicity and CMV serostatus was compiled. A later genetic analysis took genome-wide SNP genotypes for about 55% of the roughly 700 donors and used that subset as a discovery cohort. Every discovery cohort repertoire had been produced on one sequencing platform. HLA typing covered class I and class II loci at four-digit resolution. Typing coverage varied by locus: about 620-640 donors for A, B, C, DRB1 and DQB1; about 520 for DQA1; about 570 for DPA1; roughly 450 for DPB1. Because of strong linkage in the cohort, a handful of DR-DQ haplotypes were treated as single units for association and clustering. On average, 235,054 unique TCR beta nucleotide sequences were sequenced per donor among 350 to 400 genotyped donors of the cohort, with roughly a sixth of those sequences being non-productive. Summary of the overall study and its limitations: Because HLA typing was unavailable for some donors at each locus, only the typed subset was used in association tests. According to the authors, the approach could potentially be generalized to other disease states and immunological phenotypes. A further reported finding was that TCR beta sequences accurately predicted the HLA-A and HLA-B alleles for most subjects in the first cohort. Most TCR sequences were seen in very few donors, while some public TCRs were found in many individuals. Assigning TCR associations to individual alleles was difficult when HLA alleles, especially DR and DQ, strongly co-occurred. Compared with the roughly 700-donor mean, donors in an Asian-associated ancestry cluster had fewer N-insertions in productive TCRs, according to a later genetic analysis. In vitro tests confirmed that a few of the cytomegalovirus-associated TCR beta chains recognize cytomegalovirus antigens. The study gave a list of under 200 TCR beta chains associated with cytomegalovirus. In a later analysis, TCR association rates were found to vary across HLA loci, with the most associated TCRs seen for DRB1 alleles and the fewest for HLA-C alleles. In a later genetic analysis, a missense DCLRE1C variant was associated with V-gene and J-gene trimming of TCR beta chains, and the association was replicated in an independent cohort. Immune exposure information for the cohort was limited to CMV serostatus. Compared with equally common non-associated chains, HLA-associated TCR beta chains in a later analysis were more clonally expanded and had lower generation probabilities. A cluster of highly shared sequence variants was judged likely to represent a technical artifact of the sequencing pipeline. Some IMGT-functional V segments, including TRBV6-2 and TRBV6-3, could not be distinguished by the 87-base-pair reads and were therefore excluded. Several of the top co-occurrence clusters appeared to be linked to parvovirus B19, influenza, CMV and Epstein-Barr virus, according to a later analysis. Correlated functional status among segregating V segments might be attributable to linkage disequilibrium, but an unknown experimental factor could not be ruled out. About 17 rarely observed V segments, including chromosome 9 orphons, were excluded from the earlier analysis of a few hundred of the donors because counts were too low. A later analysis found that most CMV-associated TCR beta chains appeared HLA-restricted, with HLA associations seemingly driven largely by CMV exposure. The presence/absence analyses assumed that sequencing depth was roughly uniform across donors, and that assumption may not be true. In an earlier analysis of around 600 of the donors, most TCR beta V segments appeared in productive rearrangements about 90% or about 30% of the time, broadly matching IMGT annotations. In both the original and validation cohorts, the classifier was reported to diagnose cytomegalovirus status with high specificity and sensitivity. In this cohort, only TCR beta chains were sequenced, and detectable features were limited by the absence of alpha or paired-chain data. A later analysis associated 16,951 TCR beta sequences with specific HLA alleles at a false discovery rate of 0.05.

In total, roughly 670 healthy bone marrow donors made up the cohort. All cohort members were sampled while nominally healthy, although unrecorded immune exposures were likely present. The donor was CMV seronegative and belonged to the group of around 350 seronegative cohort members. A peripheral blood sample was collected from each donor, and TCR beta sequencing was performed on peripheral blood mononuclear cells. The Qiagen DNeasy Blood Extraction Kit was used to extract genomic DNA from the blood cell samples. Taken from cysteine to phenylalanine, the CDR3 has 13 residues. Left in the record is the CDR3 DNA by itself, 39 bases read in frame from the first base. The V end loses 0 bases and the J end loses 5 bases, and a stretch of 7 bases separates them. The germline V gene specifies KGHSH as CDR1 and LQKENI as CDR2. Points on this clone: Its antigen has not been determined.

The library was obtained by the immunoSEQ multiplex PCR assay. For the multiplex PCR, a mixture combining 60 forward primers for TCR Vbeta segments and 13 reverse primers for TCR Jbeta segments was used. Amplification of the CDR3 region of rearranged TCR beta genes was performed with a multiplex PCR assay on genomic DNA. Amplified TCR beta libraries were sequenced as 87-base-pair reads on the Illumina HiSeq System. Per the source publication's procedure: In a later analysis, approximately 74 million unique TCR beta chains were counted across the 666 repertoires, and around 10 million of these chains were shared by at least two donors. Raw reads were error-corrected and collapsed into unique sequences by a nearest-neighbor algorithm in which closely related sequences were merged to remove PCR and sequencing errors. CDR3 sequences were aligned to IMGT reference sequences to assign V, D and J gene segments. For a sequence to be retained, at least a six-nucleotide match to both a V gene segment and a J gene segment was required. Rearrangements were classified as productive when the CDR3 lacked stop codons and remained in frame with V and J, and all other rearrangements were classified as non-productive. CDR3 was defined by IMGT convention, running from the second conserved V-encoded cysteine to the conserved J-encoded phenylalanine. The earlier analysis of some 540 of the donors excluded any sequence lacking an unambiguous match to a single V gene segment. In an earlier analysis of approximately 590 of the donors, V segments were called functional above 56.7% productive rearrangements and were called segregating when the between-donor standard deviation exceeded 5%. A statistical classification framework was built for diagnosing cytomegalovirus status from the catalog of TCR beta chain sequences. V and J gene assignment, in a later analysis, came from comparing TCR nucleotide sequences with IMGT/GENE-DB human TR gene sequences. A later analysis assigned CDR3 sequences and most-parsimonious VDJ recombination scenarios with the TCRdist pipeline. A later analysis defined each TCR beta chain by its CDR3 amino acid sequence plus V-gene family, and excluded reads lacking a unique V-gene family. A later analysis removed 550 to 650 highly shared, low-generation-probability nucleotide sequences to deal with suspected cross-contamination and a sequencing artifact. For each public chain, a later analysis derived a clonal expansion index from normalized ranks of inferred template counts within each repertoire. Generation probabilities in a later analysis came from a VDJ recombination model fitted to out-of-frame rearrangements, and those results were checked against IGoR. In a later analysis, hypergeometric tests were used to score TCR-TCR, TCR-HLA and TCR-CMV co-occurrence, with a repertoire-size bias correction applied to TCR pairs. False discovery rates were estimated in a later analysis by permuting HLA or CMV assignments 20 times. A later analysis grouped co-occurring TCRs with DBSCAN, adding TCRdist sequence similarity when clustering within HLA-allele-positive subsets. Co-occurrence clustering excluded repertoires with fewer than 30,000 or more than 120,000 public chains, plus five with anomalous nucleotide sharing. Sourced from immuneACCESS, this table was stored by TCRdb with only in-frame sequences that have V and J called. A share of the clones is absent; for the studies checked, an unresolved V gene accounts for under half, and the remainder has no known explanation. V, J and clone size were drawn from that table, and D and trimming were deduced from the DNA. The sample table gives around 140,000 clones. Of the sample, approximately 1.5% is held by the ten largest clones.

Sequencing used PBMCs. The chain joins TRBV18 to TRBJ1-1; there is no confident call for the D gene. The TCR sequence derives from a middle-aged woman in good health and CMV-seronegative. The CDR3 protein is CASSPPGVTEAFF. The nucleotides are TGTGCCAGCTCACCACCCGGAGTGACTGAAGCTTTCTTT. With all but the CDR3 taken from the reference TRBV18 and TRBJ1-1 genes, the full variable domain is: NAGVMQNPRHLVRRRGQEARLRCSPMKGHSHVYWYRQLPEEGLKFMVYLQKENIIDESGMPKERFSAEFPKEGPSILRIQQVVRGDSAAYFCASSPPGVTEAFFGQGTRLTVV.